Following are 15 T cell receptor beta chains from one sample sequenced in a study of control samples from healthy donors and cancer patients. Measured with immunoSEQ multiplex PCR; TCRdb has only the in-frame clones, and not every one. The sample yields under 90,000 clones, roughly 92% seen once. Sequencing was performed on blood. These receptors were taken from an older woman in good health.

V is TRBV6-2 or TRBV6-3 and J is TRBJ1-3; D remains unclear. Germline assignment: CDR1 MNHEY and CDR2 SVGEGT. Between the trimmed V and J ends, which lost 4 bases and 15 bases, there was a span of 22 bases. The CDR3 runs to 14 residues. CDR3 region: CASSSLTVGRYSYF. The CDR3 DNA reads TGTGCCAGCAGTTCTCTTACGGTCGGACGCTATTCATATTTT.

V and J are TRBV14 and TRBJ2-5; D is unresolved. Per germline, CDR1 SGHDN and CDR2 FVKESK. With 4 bases removed from V and 3 bases from J, the gap between germline ends came to 12 bases. This CDR3 contains 14 residues. The DNA of the CDR3 is TGTGCCAGCAGCCCTCGAAACGGAGAAGAGACCCAGTACTTC. The encoded protein is CASSPRNGEETQYF.

The rearrangement uses TRBV28 and TRBJ1-5; D unresolved. V was pared by 1 base and J by 0 bases, with 10 bases between. CDR3 length: 16 residues. CDR1 and CDR2 (germline): MDHEN, SYDVKM. The CDR3 loop is CASSLSRADSNQPQHF. The CDR3 DNA reads as TGTGCCAGCAGTTTATCCCGGGCCGATAGCAATCAGCCCCAGCATTTT.

The J gene is TRBJ2-2, the V gene TRBV9; TRBD2 agrees at 11 bases. The CDR3 totals 17 residues. Germline assignment: CDR1 SGDLS and CDR2 YYNGEE. V was clipped by 0 bases and J by 1 base; unmatched bases: 2. The DNA of the CDR3 is TGTGCCAGCAGCGTAGTTGGACTAGCGGGGAACACCGGGGAGCTGTTTTTT. Protein: CASSVVGLAGNTGELFF.

The rearrangement links TRBV3-1 (or the pseudogene TRBV3-2) to TRBJ2-2, with 8 bases aligning to TRBD2. Germline loops: CDR1 LGHDT, CDR2 YNNKEL (reference sequence). The CDR3 covers 13 residues. V gave up 4 bases and J gave up 7 bases; unmatched junction bases: 2. The CDR3 sequence is CASSRGTSGELFF. CDR3 nucleotide sequence: TGTGCCAGCAGCCGTGGGACTAGCGGGGAGCTGTTTTTT.

The CDR3 loop reads CASSESGRAGSTEAFF. CDR3 bases: TGCGCCAGCAGTGAGTCTGGGCGGGCTGGGAGCACTGAAGCTTTCTTT. The chain couples TRBV10-2 to TRBJ1-1; D gene ambiguous. CDR1 and CDR2 (germline): WSHSY, SAAADI. The CDR3 runs 16 residues. V lost 0 bases, J lost 4 bases, and 15 bases lay in between.

V is TRBV5-4 and J is TRBJ2-3, with 7 bases identical to TRBD2. The CDR3 is 14 amino acids. Germline assignment: CDR1 SGHNT and CDR2 YYREEE (reference sequence). The J segment lost 1 base and the V segment lost 4 bases, leaving 3 bases of the junction unmatched. The CDR3 coding sequence is TGTGCCAGCAGCAGGCTAGCGGGCACAGATACGCAGTATTTT. This sequence encodes CASSRLAGTDTQYF.

About this clone itself: Additional DNA sequences in this sample encode the identical CDR3. The chain carries TRBV5-1 and TRBJ2-3; 8 nucleotides match TRBD2. CDR3 size: 16 residues. The J segment lost 0 bases and the V segment lost 0 bases, leaving 3 bases of the junction unmatched. Germline V gives CDR1 SGHRS, CDR2 YFSETQ. CDR3 DNA: TGCGCCAGCAGCTTGGGGGCTAGCGGGAGCACAGATACGCAGTATTTT. Residues: CASSLGASGSTDTQYF.

This rearrangement joins TRBV6-1 to TRBJ2-7; D perhaps matches TRBD2 (6 bases). Germline-derived CDR1 and CDR2 are MNHNS and SASEGT. V gave up 1 base and J gave up 4 bases, with 23 bases separating them. The CDR3 totals 18 residues. CDR3 sequence: CASSEVGGATSPLYEQYF. The CDR3, as DNA: TGTGCCAGCAGTGAAGTCGGCGGGGCCACTAGCCCTTTGTACGAGCAGTACTTC.

V gene TRBV11-3 combines with J gene TRBJ2-2, with 9 bases lining up with TRBD2. The V and J ends lost 2 bases and 5 bases, in that order; junction bases with no gene match: 12. Germline-derived CDR1 and CDR2 are SGHNT and YENEEA. The CDR3 runs to 18 residues. The CDR3 coding sequence is TGTGCCAGCAGCTTAAAATCCTTTAGCGGGAGTGGTACCGGGGAGCTGTTTTTT. This codes for CASSLKSFSGSGTGELFF.

The J gene is TRBJ2-6, the V gene TRBV6-6; D uncertain. CDR1 and CDR2 from the germline V gene are MNHNY and SVGAGI (reference sequence). CDR3 length equals 14 residues. Trimming took off 6 bases at V and 0 bases at J, with 6 bases between the two ends. The CDR3 sequence: CASSSDSGANVLTF. CDR3 bases: TGTGCCAGCAGCTCAGACTCTGGGGCCAACGTCCTGACTTTC.

This clone showed up just once. In nucleotides, the CDR3 is TGTGCCTGGAGTGTACGGGGCGTAAGGCCTGAAGCTTTCTTT. Protein: CAWSVRGVRPEAFF. The J gene is TRBJ1-1, the V gene TRBV30, with TRBD1 as a possible D gene (5 bases). The CDR3 is 14 amino acids. The V and J ends lost 0 bases and 6 bases respectively, with 14 bases between them. The germline gives CDR1 GTSNPN, CDR2 SVGIG (reference sequence).

The chain uses TRBV30 and TRBJ2-2, with D perhaps matching TRBD1 or TRBD2 (5 bases each). The CDR3 consists of 13 residues. V was trimmed by 5 bases and J by 1 base, leaving 8 bases between them. CDR1 GTSNPN and CDR2 SVGIG come from the germline V gene (reference sequence). The CDR3: CAWGDQNTGELFF. The CDR3 DNA reads TGTGCCTGGGGGGACCAGAACACCGGGGAGCTGTTTTTT.

The chain couples TRBV20-1 to TRBJ2-5; D is unclear. CDR1 is DFQATT, CDR2 SNEGSKA, per germline (reference sequence). The CDR3 consists of 11 residues. Between the trimmed V and J ends, which lost 6 bases and 4 bases, there was a span of 9 bases. The CDR3 region has the DNA TGCAGTGCCCAACTCCCAGAGACCCAGTACTTC. It translates to CSAQLPETQYF.

The V gene is TRBV12-3 or TRBV12-4, the J gene TRBJ1-1; a weak D match, TRBD1 (6 bases). V was clipped by 7 bases and J by 1 base, with 10 bases between them. The CDR3 length is 13 residues. CDR3 in DNA: TGTGCCAGCATCCTACAGGGGAACACTGAAGCTTTCTTT. It is translated as CASILQGNTEAFF.